This T cell receptor (beta chain) was found in a study of blood T cell repertoires in COVID-19. This CDR3 region has 13 residues. J gave up 7 bases and V 6 bases, and 2 bases lay outside the gene matches. In this sample, this clone turned up once. The assay was immunoSEQ multiplex PCR, and TCRdb's table has in-frame clones only and misses some. The table includes 150,000 to 200,000 clones, 89% detected once. V and J are TRBV12-3 or TRBV12-4 and TRBJ2-2; 10 positions match TRBD2. The clonotype was recovered from a man aged 35 to 55 with acute or convalescent COVID-19. Sequenced input: peripheral blood. The CDR3 DNA reads as TGTGCCAGCAGCGCTAGCGGGGGCGGGGAGCTGTTTTTT. This codes for CASSASGGGELFF.